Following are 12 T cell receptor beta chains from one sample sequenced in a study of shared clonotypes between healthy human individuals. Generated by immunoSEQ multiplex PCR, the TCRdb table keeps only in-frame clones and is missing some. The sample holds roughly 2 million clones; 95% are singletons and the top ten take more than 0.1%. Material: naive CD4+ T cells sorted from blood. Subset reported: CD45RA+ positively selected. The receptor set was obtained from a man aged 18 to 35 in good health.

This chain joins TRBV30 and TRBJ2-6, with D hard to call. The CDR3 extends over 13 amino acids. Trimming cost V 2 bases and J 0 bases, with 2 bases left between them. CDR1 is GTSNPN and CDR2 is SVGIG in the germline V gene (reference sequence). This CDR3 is CAWSPSGANVLTF. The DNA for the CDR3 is TGTGCCTGGAGTCCCTCTGGGGCCAACGTCCTGACTTTC.

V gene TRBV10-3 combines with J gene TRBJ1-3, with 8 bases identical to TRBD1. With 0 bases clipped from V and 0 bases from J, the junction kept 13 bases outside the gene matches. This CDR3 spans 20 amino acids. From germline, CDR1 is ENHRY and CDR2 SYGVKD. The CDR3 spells CAISESWVLRTGNSGNTIYF. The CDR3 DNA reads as TGTGCCATCAGTGAGTCTTGGGTATTGCGGACAGGGAACTCTGGAAACACCATATATTTT.

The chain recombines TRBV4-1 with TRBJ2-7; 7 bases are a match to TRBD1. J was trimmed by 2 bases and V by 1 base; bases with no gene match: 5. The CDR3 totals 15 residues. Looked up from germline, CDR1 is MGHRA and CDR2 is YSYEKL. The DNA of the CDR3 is TGCGCCAGCAGCCAAGGGGTACAGGGGACCTACGAGCAGTACTTC. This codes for CASSQGVQGTYEQYF.

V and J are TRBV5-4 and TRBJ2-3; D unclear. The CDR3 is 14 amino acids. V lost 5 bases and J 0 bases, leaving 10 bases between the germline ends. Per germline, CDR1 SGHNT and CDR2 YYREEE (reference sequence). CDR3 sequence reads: CASSYYGSTDTQYF. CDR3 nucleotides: TGTGCCAGCAGTTATTATGGCAGCACAGATACGCAGTATTTT.

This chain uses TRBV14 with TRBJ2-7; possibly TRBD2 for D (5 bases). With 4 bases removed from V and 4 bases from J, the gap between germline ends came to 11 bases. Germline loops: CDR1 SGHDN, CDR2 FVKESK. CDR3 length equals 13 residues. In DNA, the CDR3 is TGTGCCAGCAGCCGGACTGAATTTTACGAGCAGTACTTC. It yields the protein CASSRTEFYEQYF.

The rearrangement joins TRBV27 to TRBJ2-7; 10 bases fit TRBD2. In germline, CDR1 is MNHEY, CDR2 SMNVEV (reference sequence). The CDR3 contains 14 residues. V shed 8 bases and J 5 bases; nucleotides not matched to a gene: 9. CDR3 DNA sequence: TGTGCCAGCTACGGGCGGGGACTAGCGCACGAGCAGTACTTC. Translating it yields CASYGRGLAHEQYF.

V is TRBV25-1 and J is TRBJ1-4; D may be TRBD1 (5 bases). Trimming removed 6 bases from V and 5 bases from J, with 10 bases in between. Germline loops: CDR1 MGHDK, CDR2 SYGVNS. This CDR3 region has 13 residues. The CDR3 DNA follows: TGTGCCAGCAGACGAGGGGACAATGAAAAACTGTTTTTT. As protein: CASRRGDNEKLFF.

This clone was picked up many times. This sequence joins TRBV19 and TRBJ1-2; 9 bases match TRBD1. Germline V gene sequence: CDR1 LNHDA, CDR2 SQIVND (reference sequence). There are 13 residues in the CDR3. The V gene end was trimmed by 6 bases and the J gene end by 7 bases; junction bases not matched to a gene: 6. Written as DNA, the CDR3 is TGTGCCAGTAGCACAGGGGGCGCTGGTGGCTACACCTTC. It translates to CASSTGGAGGYTF.

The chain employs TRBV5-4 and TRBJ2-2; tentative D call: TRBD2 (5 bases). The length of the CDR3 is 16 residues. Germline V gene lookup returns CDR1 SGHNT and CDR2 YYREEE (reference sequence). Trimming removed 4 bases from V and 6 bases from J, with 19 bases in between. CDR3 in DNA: TGTGCCAGCAGCCGCGCGTCCGGGGAAGTCGCCGGGGAGCTGTTTTTT. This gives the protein CASSRASGEVAGELFF.

The CDR3: CSVEIWGYGYTF. The CDR3, as DNA: TGCAGCGTTGAAATTTGGGGCTATGGCTACACCTTC. This chain connects TRBV29-1 to TRBJ1-2; D ambiguous. From germline, CDR1 is SQVTM and CDR2 ANQGSEA. CDR3 length equals 12 residues. Trimming shortened V by 2 bases and J by 4 bases, and 8 bases separated the two germline ends.

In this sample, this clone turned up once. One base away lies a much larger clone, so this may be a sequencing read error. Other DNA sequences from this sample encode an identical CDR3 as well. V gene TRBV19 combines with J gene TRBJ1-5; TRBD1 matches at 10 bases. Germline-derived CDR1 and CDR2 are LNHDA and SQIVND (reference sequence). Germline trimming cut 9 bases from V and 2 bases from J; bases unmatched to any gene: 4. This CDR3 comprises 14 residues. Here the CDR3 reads CASSGTGGNQPQHF. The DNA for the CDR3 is TGTGCCAGCAGTGGGACAGGGGGCAATCAGCCCCAGCATTTT.

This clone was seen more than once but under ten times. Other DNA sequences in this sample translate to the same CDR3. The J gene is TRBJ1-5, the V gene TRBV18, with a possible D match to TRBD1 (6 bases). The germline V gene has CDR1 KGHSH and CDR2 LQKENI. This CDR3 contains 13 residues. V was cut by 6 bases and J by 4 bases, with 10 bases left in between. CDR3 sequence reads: CASSLTGNQPQHF. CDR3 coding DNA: TGTGCCAGCTCCCTCACAGGGAATCAGCCCCAGCATTTT.